This entry lists 21 T cell receptor beta chains sequenced from one sample in a study of T cells after posttransplantation cyclophosphamide. Profiling relied on immunoSEQ multiplex PCR, and the TCRdb table lists in-frame clones only, not all of them. The sample yields tens of thousands of clones, roughly nine tenths seen once. Sequenced: PBMCs. These receptor sequences come from a woman in her 50s in good health and a related stem cell transplant donor.

The chain couples TRBV5-1 to TRBJ2-1, with 7 bases that match TRBD2. The CDR3 consists of 14 residues. CDR1 and CDR2 (germline): SGHRS, YFSETQ. Trimming at V came to 6 bases and at J to 5 bases, leaving 8 bases not matched to a gene. CDR3: CASNPAGSHNEQFF. CDR3 coding DNA: TGCGCCAGCAACCCAGCGGGATCCCACAATGAGCAGTTCTTC.

The chain uses TRBV7-9 and TRBJ2-3, with 10 bases aligning to TRBD1. CDR1 is SEHNR and CDR2 is FQNEAQ in the germline V gene (reference sequence). The length of the CDR3 is 16 residues. Trimming at V came to 5 bases and at J to 2 bases, leaving 7 bases not matched to a gene. This CDR3 reads CASSRPGQGTTDTQYF. CDR3 in DNA: TGTGCCAGCAGCCGCCCGGGACAGGGGACCACAGATACGCAGTATTTT.

J is TRBJ2-1 and V is TRBV19, with a weak D call TRBD2 (5 bases). V lost 7 bases, J lost 3 bases, and 16 bases lay in between. Germline V gene lookup returns CDR1 LNHDA and CDR2 SQIVND (reference sequence). The CDR3 totals 15 residues. The CDR3, as DNA: TGTGCCAGTAAGTTCACGACTATCGGCTACAATGAGCAGTTCTTC. Translated, it gives CASKFTTIGYNEQFF.

The CDR3 nucleotides are TGCGCCAGCAGCCCTCAAGGGGGTGGCTACACCTTC. Protein: CASSPQGGGYTF. The genes are TRBV4-1 and TRBJ1-2; weak D call: TRBD1 (6 bases). The CDR3 contains 12 residues. Per the germline V gene, CDR1 is MGHRA and CDR2 is YSYEKL. Trimming took off 4 bases at V and 7 bases at J, with 10 bases between the two ends.

The chain employs TRBV28 and TRBJ1-1; 7 bases are a match to TRBD1. The CDR3 loop spans 15 amino acids. Losses at the gene ends were 2 bases for V and 4 bases for J; bases not matched to a gene: 7. The germline V gene encodes CDR1 MDHEN and CDR2 SYDVKM. The CDR3 DNA is TGTGCCAGCAGTTTAGGCGTCCAGGGGGGCACTGAAGCTTTCTTT. It is translated as CASSLGVQGGTEAFF. Variable domain in full (rest from reference TRBV28 and TRBJ1-1): DVKVTQSSRYLVKRTGEKVFLECVQDMDHENMFWYRQDPGLGLRLIYFSYDVKMKEKGDIPEGYSVSREKKERFSLILESASTNQTSMYLCASSLGVQGGTEAFFGQGTRLTVV.

The gene calls are TRBV14 and TRBJ2-3, with TRBD2 matching over 12 bases. There are 19 residues in the CDR3. Trimming removed 5 bases from V and 2 bases from J; junction bases left unmatched: 14. Germline CDR1 reads SGHDN; CDR2 reads FVKESK. In nucleotides, the CDR3 is TGTGCCAGCAGCTACAGCGCTCGGACTAGCGGGAAGGACACAGATACGCAGTATTTT. Protein sequence: CASSYSARTSGKDTDTQYF.

The gene calls are TRBV28 and TRBJ1-2, with TRBD1 identical over 9 bases. Trimming cost V 5 bases and J 3 bases; bases outside gene matches: 25. The CDR3 consists of 21 residues. Germline V lookup: CDR1 MDHEN, CDR2 SYDVKM. The CDR3 DNA reads TGTGCCAGCAGTCAGTTCCAGGTGGGGACAGGGAGGCCTTCAATAGACTATGGCTACACCTTC. It specifies CASSQFQVGTGRPSIDYGYTF.

This rearrangement joins TRBV19 to TRBJ2-1; 8 nucleotides line up with TRBD2. V dropped 8 bases and J dropped 1; count of bases not matched to a gene: 4. The CDR3 totals 14 residues. CDR1 is LNHDA, CDR2 SQIVND, per germline (reference sequence). The CDR3 DNA sequence: TGTGCCAGTGGACTAGCCGCTTCCTACAATGAGCAGTTCTTC. This encodes CASGLAASYNEQFF.

CDR3 in DNA: TGCGCCAGCAGCTTAGCGGGAGTTAAGACAGATACGCAGTATTTT. Translation gives CASSLAGVKTDTQYF. The chain uses TRBV5-1 and TRBJ2-3; 8 nucleotides line up with TRBD2. This CDR3 is built from 15 residues. Germline CDR1 SGHRS, CDR2 YFSETQ. V lost 2 bases, J lost 3 bases, and 5 bases stayed unmatched.

The chain joins TRBV19 to TRBJ1-1, with D perhaps matching TRBD1 (5 bases). The CDR3 has 16 residues. The germline V gene encodes CDR1 LNHDA and CDR2 SQIVND (reference sequence). The V and J ends lost 3 bases and 0 bases respectively, with 14 bases between them. The CDR3 DNA is TGTGCCAGTAGTATCAAGAAAGGGGCACTGAACACTGAAGCTTTCTTT. Its protein product is CASSIKKGALNTEAFF.

The rearrangement uses TRBV7-4 and TRBJ2-2; 8 bases agree with TRBD1. The V segment lost 5 bases and the J segment 3 bases; nucleotides outside the gene matches: 5. The germline gives CDR1 SGHVT, CDR2 SQSDAQ. This CDR3 has 15 residues. The CDR3 region has the DNA TGTGCCAGCAGCGTCGGACAGGGAGACACCGGGGAGCTGTTTTTT. Translation gives CASSVGQGDTGELFF.

The chain has TRBV7-8 and TRBJ1-5; no clear D. Trimming stripped 2 bases from V and 0 bases from J, with 11 bases between. Germline CDR1 and CDR2: SGHVS and FQNEAQ. This CDR3 has 16 amino acids. The CDR3 loop is CASSLMKEYSNQPQHF. The CDR3 bases are TGTGCCAGCAGCTTAATGAAAGAGTATAGCAATCAGCCCCAGCATTTT.

This chain connects TRBV4-1 to TRBJ2-3; 13 positions agree with TRBD2. Per the germline V gene, CDR1 is MGHRA and CDR2 is YSYEKL. V lost 2 bases and J lost 5; bases outside the gene matches: 7. This CDR3 is built from 17 residues. The CDR3 DNA reads as TGCGCCAGCAGCCAACCAACTAGCGGGGGGGCCAGAGATACGCAGTATTTT. Translating it yields CASSQPTSGGARDTQYF.

The J gene is TRBJ2-1, the V gene TRBV5-6, with TRBD1 matching over 8 bases. This CDR3 is 17 amino acids long. The V gene end was trimmed by 2 bases and the J gene end by 9 bases; junction bases not matched to a gene: 16. Germline CDR1 reads SGHDT; CDR2 reads YYEEEE. CDR3 sequence (DNA): TGTGCCAGCAGCTTTCCGGGTCCTCAGGGGGCTACTACTGAGCAGTTCTTC. It specifies CASSFPGPQGATTEQFF. Using reference TRBV5-6 and TRBJ2-1 for the parts outside the CDR3, the full variable domain is DAGVTQSPTHLIKTRGQQVTLRCSPKSGHDTVSWYQQALGQGPQFIFQYYEEEERQRGNFPDRFSGHQFPNYSSELNVNALLLGDSALYLCASSFPGPQGATTEQFFGPGTRLTVL.

This chain connects TRBV7-8 to TRBJ1-6, with 9 bases identical to TRBD1. Losses at the gene ends were 3 bases for V and 9 bases for J; bases not matched to a gene: 6. The CDR3 totals 15 residues. Per germline, CDR1 SGHVS and CDR2 FQNEAQ. CDR3 nucleotide sequence: TGTGCCAGCAGCTTGGAACAGGGGGCGATTTCACCCCTCCACTTT. Its translation: CASSLEQGAISPLHF. Drawing the rest from reference TRBV7-8 and TRBJ1-6, the complete variable domain is GAGVSQSPRYKVAKRGQDVALRCDPISGHVSLFWYQQALGQGPEFLTYFQNEAQLDKSGLPSDRFFAERPEGSVSTLKIQRTQQEDSAVYLCASSLEQGAISPLHFGNGTRLTVT.

The J gene is TRBJ2-7, the V gene TRBV28, with 10 bases lining up with TRBD1. V was pared by 3 bases and J by 0 bases, with 8 bases of the junction left unmatched. CDR1 is MDHEN, CDR2 SYDVKM, per germline. The CDR3 has 17 amino acids. The CDR3 nucleotides are TGTGCCAGCAGTTTTGTTCAAGGGACAGGGGTCTCCTACGAGCAGTACTTC. It yields the protein CASSFVQGTGVSYEQYF.

The CDR3 sequence: CASSPISGRGTEAFF. DNA of the CDR3: TGTGCCAGCAGCCCGATATCCGGGAGGGGCACTGAAGCTTTCTTT. The V gene is TRBV11-2, the J gene TRBJ1-1, with D tentatively TRBD1 (5 bases). The CDR3 spans 15 residues. CDR1 is SGHAT, CDR2 FQNNGV, per germline. V lost 5 bases and J 4 bases, leaving 17 bases between the germline ends.

This chain joins TRBV4-1 and TRBJ2-1, with a tentative D call TRBD2 (6 bases). V was clipped by 0 bases and J by 4 bases, with 16 bases between them. Germline V gene lookup returns CDR1 MGHRA and CDR2 YSYEKL. The CDR3 is 17 residues long. The CDR3 nucleotides read TGCGCCAGCAGCCAAGATCAAGGTGGCGGGGAGTACAATGAGCAGTTCTTC. This encodes CASSQDQGGGEYNEQFF.

This rearrangement joins TRBV19 to TRBJ1-5; D is unclear. CDR3 length equals 13 residues. The V end was cut by 0 bases, the J end by 6 bases, with 6 bases between. Per the germline V gene, CDR1 is LNHDA and CDR2 is SQIVND (reference sequence). CDR3 loop: CASSIDRSQPQHF. The CDR3 nucleotides read TGTGCCAGTAGTATAGATAGAAGTCAGCCCCAGCATTTT.

The chain uses TRBV6-6 and TRBJ2-6; D remains ambiguous. Looked up from germline, CDR1 is MNHNY and CDR2 is SVGAGI (reference sequence). With 8 bases removed from V and 4 bases from J, the gap between germline ends came to 12 bases. The CDR3 contains 14 residues. Here the CDR3 reads CASPTVPGANVLTF. The CDR3 DNA reads as TGTGCCAGCCCTACCGTACCGGGGGCCAACGTCCTGACTTTC.

The V call is TRBV28, the J call TRBJ1-2; 8 positions agree with TRBD1. The CDR3 has 15 amino acids. Germline V lookup: CDR1 MDHEN, CDR2 SYDVKM. Trimming at V came to 5 bases and at J to 0 bases, leaving 5 bases not matched to a gene. The CDR3 DNA sequence: TGTGCCAGCAGTCCCGGACAGGGAGCTAACTATGGCTACACCTTC. It specifies CASSPGQGANYGYTF.